This is a list of T cell receptor beta chains from one sample in a study of CD8 T cells in ankylosing spondylitis. One entry per CDR3 protein, called by TCRdb with MiXCR from the 5' RACE reads. The sample has 200,000 to 300,000 distinct CDR3 sequences, 10% to 13% seen once. The sequenced sample was blood, either unsorted or a sorted T cell fraction (not recorded which). These receptors all stem from a male donor with ankylosing spondylitis or in good health (not recorded which). The CDR3 runs from the conserved cysteine through the conserved F or W. Each record gives: V gene, J gene, clone size, D gene, CDR3 DNA, CDR3 protein. A D gene is named only where the DNA matches it firmly. A clone size is listed for some rows: how often the clone was seen (once, few, many), or a class if it is expanded.

v_gene: TRBV20-1
j_gene: TRBJ2-7
abundance: many
d_gene: TRBD2
CDR3nt: TGCAGTGCTCCAGCGGGGGCGAGGGGCGAGCAGTACTTC
CDR3aa: CSAPAGARGEQYF

v_gene: TRBV7-9
j_gene: TRBJ1-2
abundance: .
d_gene: .
CDR3nt: TGTGCCAGCAGCCTAAAGACAGCACACTATGGCTACACCTTC
CDR3aa: CASSLKTAHYGYTF

v_gene: TRBV4-1
j_gene: TRBJ2-1
abundance: many
d_gene: .
CDR3nt: TGCGCCAGCAGCCAAGAGGGGTTCAATGAGCAGTTCTTC
CDR3aa: CASSQEGFNEQFF

v_gene: TRBV5-1
j_gene: TRBJ2-3
abundance: many
d_gene: .
CDR3nt: TGCGCCAGCAGCTTGGAGGGTCAGACAGATACGCAGTATTTT
CDR3aa: CASSLEGQTDTQYF

v_gene: TRBV3-1
j_gene: TRBJ1-2
abundance: many
d_gene: TRBD1
CDR3nt: TGTGCCAGCAGCCAAGAGATAGGGGGCCATGGCTACACCTTC
CDR3aa: CASSQEIGGHGYTF

v_gene: TRBV20-1
j_gene: TRBJ2-2
abundance: many
d_gene: .
CDR3nt: TGCAGTGCTACCGGGACCACGAACACCGGGGAGCTGTTTTTT
CDR3aa: CSATGTTNTGELFF

v_gene: TRBV12-3/TRBV12-4
j_gene: TRBJ1-6
abundance: many
d_gene: .
CDR3nt: TGTGCCAGCAGTTTAAGTGGCAGCGCCAATTCACCCCTCCACTTT
CDR3aa: CASSLSGSANSPLHF

v_gene: TRBV25-1
j_gene: TRBJ1-2
abundance: many
d_gene: .
CDR3nt: TGTGCCAGCAGTGAGGTTACAGCAACTAACTATGGCTACACCTTC
CDR3aa: CASSEVTATNYGYTF

v_gene: TRBV20-1
j_gene: TRBJ1-1
abundance: many
d_gene: TRBD1
CDR3nt: TGCAGTGCAGGCCTACTTCCGGGACAGGGGGCGTTGAACACTGAAGCTTTCTTT
CDR3aa: CSAGLLPGQGALNTEAFF

v_gene: TRBV12-3/TRBV12-4
j_gene: TRBJ2-1
abundance: many
d_gene: TRBD2
CDR3nt: TGTGCCAGCAGCTTCGCGACTAGCGGGGGGGCATATGAGCAGTTCTTC
CDR3aa: CASSFATSGGAYEQFF

v_gene: TRBV21-1
j_gene: TRBJ2-4
abundance: .
d_gene: .
CDR3nt: TGTGCCAGCTTCGAGCGGGAGATAAGATACATTCAGTACTTC
CDR3aa: CASFEREIRYIQYF

v_gene: TRBV23-1
j_gene: TRBJ2-6
abundance: many
d_gene: .
CDR3nt: TGCGCCAGCAGTCAATCGATTACGACTGGGGCCAACGTCCTGACTTTC
CDR3aa: CASSQSITTGANVLTF